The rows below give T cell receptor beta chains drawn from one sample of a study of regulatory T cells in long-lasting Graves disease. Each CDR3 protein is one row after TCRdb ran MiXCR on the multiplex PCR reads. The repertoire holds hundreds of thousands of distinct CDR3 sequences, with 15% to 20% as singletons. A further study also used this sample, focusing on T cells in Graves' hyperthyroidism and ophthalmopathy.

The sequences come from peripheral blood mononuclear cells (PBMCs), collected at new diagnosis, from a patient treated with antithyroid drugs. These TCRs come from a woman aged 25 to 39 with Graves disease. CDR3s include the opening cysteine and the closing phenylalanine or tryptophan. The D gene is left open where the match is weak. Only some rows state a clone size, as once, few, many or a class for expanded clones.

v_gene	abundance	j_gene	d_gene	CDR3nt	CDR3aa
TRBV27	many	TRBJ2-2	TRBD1	TGTGCCAGTAGGACCCGGGGCCGGGACAGGATAACCGGGGAGCTGTTTTTT	CASRTRGRDRITGELFF
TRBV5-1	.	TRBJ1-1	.	TGTGCCAGCAGCCCTCCAATTCATACAGGATCTCCTGAAGCTTTCTTT	CASSPPIHTGSPEAFF
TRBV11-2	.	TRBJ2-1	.	TGTGCCAGCAGCTTACTCCCAGGAGGGGGTTCGTACAATGAGCAGTTCTTC	CASSLLPGGGSYNEQFF
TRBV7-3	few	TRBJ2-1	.	TGTGCCAGCAGCTGGGGATCGGGCCCGGGCTCCTACAATGAGCAGTTCTTC	CASSWGSGPGSYNEQFF
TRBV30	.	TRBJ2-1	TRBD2	TGTGCCTGGAGTCCTGGAGCGGGGCCCCGATACAATGAGCAGTTCTTC	CAWSPGAGPRYNEQFF
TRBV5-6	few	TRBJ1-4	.	TGTGCCAGCAGCTTTCTGTTAGGCGAAAAACTGTTTTTT	CASSFLLGEKLFF
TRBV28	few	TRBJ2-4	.	TGTGCCAGCAGTTCGCCGACAGCCTCTACCAAAAACATTCAGTACTTC	CASSSPTASTKNIQYF
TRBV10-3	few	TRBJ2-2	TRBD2	TGTGCCATCAGTGGGACTAGCGGGTCCGGGGAGCTGTTTTTT	CAISGTSGSGELFF
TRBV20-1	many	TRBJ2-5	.	TGCAGTGCTAGAGTTGGGAATAGGGGGACCCAGTACTTC	CSARVGNRGTQYF
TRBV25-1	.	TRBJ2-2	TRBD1	TGTGCCAGCAGTGCCGGGACAGCGACCGGGGAGCTGTTTTTT	CASSAGTATGELFF
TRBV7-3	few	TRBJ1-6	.	TGTGCCAGCAGCTTAAGGCCAGGGCGGTCACCCCTCCACTTT	CASSLRPGRSPLHF
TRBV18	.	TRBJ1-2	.	TGTGCCAGCTCACCACTGGAGATAAACTATGGCTACACCTTC	CASSPLEINYGYTF
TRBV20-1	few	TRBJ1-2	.	TGCAGTGCTAGTGGTCAGGCCTATGGCTACACCTTC	CSASGQAYGYTF
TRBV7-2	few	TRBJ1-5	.	TGTGCCAGCAGCCCCTCCGGGGACAGCAATCAGCCCCAGCATTTT	CASSPSGDSNQPQHF
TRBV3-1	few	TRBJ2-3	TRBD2	TGTGCCAGCAGCCAAGCGGGAGGGAGTACAGATACGCAGTATTTT	CASSQAGGSTDTQYF
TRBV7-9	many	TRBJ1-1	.	TGTGCCAGCAGCTTAGGGGGTATGGCTTTCTTT	CASSLGGMAFF
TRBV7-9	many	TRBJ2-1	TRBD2	TGTGCCAGCAGCCCGGGACTAGCGGGAGTAAGCTCCTACAATGAGCAGTTCTTC	CASSPGLAGVSSYNEQFF
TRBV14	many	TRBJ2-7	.	TGTGCCAGCAGCCAAGCGGGACCCACCTTACGCTACGAGCAGTACTTC	CASSQAGPTLRYEQYF
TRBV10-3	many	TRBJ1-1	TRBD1	TGTGCCATCAGTGAGTTGACAGGGGACACTGAAGCTTTCTTT	CAISELTGDTEAFF
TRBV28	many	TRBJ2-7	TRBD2	TGTGCCAGCACTCGGACCGGGACTAGCGACTACGAGCAGTACTTC	CASTRTGTSDYEQYF
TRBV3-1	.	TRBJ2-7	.	TGTGCCAGCAGCCAAGTCAGGGGCGAGCAGTACTTC	CASSQVRGEQYF
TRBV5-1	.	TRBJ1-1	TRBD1	TGCGCCAGCAGCCCTGGGACAGGCCTTGAAGCTTTCTTT	CASSPGTGLEAFF
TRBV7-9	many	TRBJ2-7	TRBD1	TGTGCCAGCAGCATACAGGGGATCCAATACGAGCAGTACTTC	CASSIQGIQYEQYF
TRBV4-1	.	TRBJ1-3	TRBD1	TGCGCCAGCAGCCATCATCAGACAGGGGGATCTCTCTCTGGAAACACCATATATTTT	CASSHHQTGGSLSGNTIYF
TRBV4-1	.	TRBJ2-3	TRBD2	TGCGCCAGCAGCCTAGGACTAGCGGCTGATCCCACAGATACGCAGTATTTT	CASSLGLAADPTDTQYF